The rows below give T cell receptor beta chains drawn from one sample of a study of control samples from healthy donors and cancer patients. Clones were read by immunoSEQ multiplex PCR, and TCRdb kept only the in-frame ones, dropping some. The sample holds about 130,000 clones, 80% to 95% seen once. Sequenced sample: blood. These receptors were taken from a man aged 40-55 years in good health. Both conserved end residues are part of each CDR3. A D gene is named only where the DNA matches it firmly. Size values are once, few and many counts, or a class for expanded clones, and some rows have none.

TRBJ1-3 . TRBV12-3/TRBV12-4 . TGTGCCAGCAGTTTTGTTACAGGGATCCCCATATATTTT CASSFVTGIPIYF
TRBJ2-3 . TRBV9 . TGTGCCAGCAGCGTAGTAGCGGACAGCACAGATACGCAGTATTTT CASSVVADSTDTQYF
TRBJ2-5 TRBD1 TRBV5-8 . TGTGCCAGCAGTTCTGGACAGGGGGAAGGAGAGACCCAGTACTTC CASSSGQGEGETQYF
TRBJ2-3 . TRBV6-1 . TGTGCCAGCAGTGATTTGGGCACAGATACGCAGTATTTT CASSDLGTDTQYF
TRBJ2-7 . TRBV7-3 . TGTGCCAGCAGCCTGGACAGAAACTACGAGCAGTACTTC CASSLDRNYEQYF
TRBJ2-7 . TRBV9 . TGTGCCAGCTCTGCCAGTTATTTGCCCTACGAGCAGTACTTC CASSASYLPYEQYF
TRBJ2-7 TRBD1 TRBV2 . TGTGCCAGCAGGGAAGACAGGGACGGGCAGTACTTC CASREDRDGQYF
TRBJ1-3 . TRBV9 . TGTGCCAGCAGCGTAGCTACAGGGCCCGGAAACACCATATATTTT CASSVATGPGNTIYF
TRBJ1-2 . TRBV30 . TGTGCCTTCCTCTTGCGAGGGAATCACTATGGCTACACCTTC CAFLLRGNHYGYTF
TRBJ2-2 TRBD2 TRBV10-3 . TGTGCCACCCTCGGCGGGGGAAACACCGGGGAGCTGTTTTTT CATLGGGNTGELFF
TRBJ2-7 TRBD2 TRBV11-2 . TGTGCCAGCAGCCCTCATAGCGGGGGGTACTACGAGCAGTACTTC CASSPHSGGYYEQYF
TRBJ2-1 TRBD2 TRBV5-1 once TGCGCCAGCAGCCCAGCGCTAGCGGGGGGTTCCTACAATGAGCAGTTCTTC CASSPALAGGSYNEQFF
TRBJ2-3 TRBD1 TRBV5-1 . TGCGCCAGCAGCGTATTCAGGGGACAGAGCACAGATACGCAGTATTTT CASSVFRGQSTDTQYF
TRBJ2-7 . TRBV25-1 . TGTGCCAGCAGTGGTGCTGGGGCTGGGGAGCAGTACTTC CASSGAGAGEQYF
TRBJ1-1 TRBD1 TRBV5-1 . TGCGCCAGCAGCTTGGGAACTCAAACAGGGGGCACTGAAGCTTTCTTT CASSLGTQTGGTEAFF
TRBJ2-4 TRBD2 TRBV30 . TGTGCCTGGTGCCCCCTGGGCGGGGGGGCTGACATTCAGTACTTC CAWCPLGGGADIQYF
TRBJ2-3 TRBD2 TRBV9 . TGTGCCAGCAGCGTAGATTTAGCGGGCCGCGCGCAGTATTTT CASSVDLAGRAQYF
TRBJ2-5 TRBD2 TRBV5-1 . TGCGCCAGCAGCTCCACTAGCGGGGGCCACCCTGGCACCCAGTACTTC CASSSTSGGHPGTQYF
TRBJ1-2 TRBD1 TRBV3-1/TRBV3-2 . TGTGCCAGCAGAGACAGGGCAGCCTATGGCTACACCTTC CASRDRAAYGYTF
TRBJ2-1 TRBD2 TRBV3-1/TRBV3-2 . TGTGCCAGCAGCCAAGGGTCACGGACTAGCGGGGGGGCTTACAATGAGCAGTTCTTC CASSQGSRTSGGAYNEQFF
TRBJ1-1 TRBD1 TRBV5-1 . TGCGCCAGCAGCTTGGCCCGGACAGGGGACACTGAAGCTTTCTTT CASSLARTGDTEAFF
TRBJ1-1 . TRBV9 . TGTGCCAGCAGCTTCTCAGGGGAAACTGAAGCTTTCTTT CASSFSGETEAFF
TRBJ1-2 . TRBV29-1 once TGCAGCGCTCAAAAGGGGCCCCTTGGCTACACCTTC CSAQKGPLGYTF
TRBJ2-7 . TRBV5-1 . TGCGCCAGCAGCGGAGACAGGTCGTCCTACGAGCAGTACTTC CASSGDRSSYEQYF
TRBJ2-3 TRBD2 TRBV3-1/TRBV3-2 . TGTGCCAGCAGCCCCTTAGCGGGGGGGCCTGATACGCAGTATTTT CASSPLAGGPDTQYF
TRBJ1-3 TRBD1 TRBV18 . TGTGCCAGCTCACCATCTGTCAGGGGGCTTAACACCATATATTTT CASSPSVRGLNTIYF
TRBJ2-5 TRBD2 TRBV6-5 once TGTGCCATGCTGCGGGGGGGCAGGGAGACCCAGTACTTC CAMLRGGRETQYF
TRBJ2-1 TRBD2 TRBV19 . TGTGCCAGTAGTGGGCGGGGGGGCTGGTACAATGAGCAGTTCTTC CASSGRGGWYNEQFF
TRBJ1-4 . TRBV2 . TGTGCCAGCAGCTTCGTTAGGCTTGAAAAACTGTTTTTT CASSFVRLEKLFF
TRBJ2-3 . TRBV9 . TGTGCCGCTTCCCGGGCCGGGGGGCTGTCAGATACGCAGTATTTT CAASRAGGLSDTQYF
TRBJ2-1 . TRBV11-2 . TGTGCCAGCAGCTTAGTAGATGAGCAGTTCTTC CASSLVDEQFF
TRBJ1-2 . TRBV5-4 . TGTGCCAGCAGCTTCCAGGACGGAGGCTATGGCTACACCTTC CASSFQDGGYGYTF
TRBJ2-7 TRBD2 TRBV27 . TGTGCCAGCAGCGGGGGGGCCATCTTGGTCGAGCAGTACTTC CASSGGAILVEQYF
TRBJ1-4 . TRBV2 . TGTGCCAGCAGTGAACGCCCCGGGGGATATAATGAAAAACTGTTTTTT CASSERPGGYNEKLFF
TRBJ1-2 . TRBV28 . TGTGCCAGCAGTTTCACCGGCAGGAATGGCTACACCTTC CASSFTGRNGYTF
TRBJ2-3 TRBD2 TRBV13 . TGTGCCAGCAGATCAATACTAGCGGGGGTTTGGGATACGCAGTATTTT CASRSILAGVWDTQYF
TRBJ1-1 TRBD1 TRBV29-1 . TGCAGCGTTGAGATGGTGACGGACAGGGGGCGGCTAAGCACTGAAGCTTTCTTT CSVEMVTDRGRLSTEAFF
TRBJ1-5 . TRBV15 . TGTGCCACCAGCAGATTGTCGCAACCCGAGCCCCAGCATTTT CATSRLSQPEPQHF
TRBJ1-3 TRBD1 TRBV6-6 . TGTGCCAGCAGTTCGAGACAGGGCTCTGGAAACACCATATATTTT CASSSRQGSGNTIYF
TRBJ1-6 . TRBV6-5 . TGTGCCAGCAGTTACACCAGTTATAATTCACCCCTCCACTTT CASSYTSYNSPLHF
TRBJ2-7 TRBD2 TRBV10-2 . TGCGCCAGTCTAGCGGGGGGCCCGTACGAGCAGTACTTC CASLAGGPYEQYF
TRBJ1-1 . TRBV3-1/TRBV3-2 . TGTGCCAGCAGCCAGAGAATGAACACTGAAGCTTTCTTT CASSQRMNTEAFF
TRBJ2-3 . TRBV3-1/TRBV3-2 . TGTGCCAGCAGCCAAGAAGGGACCCAGACAGATACGCAGTATTTT CASSQEGTQTDTQYF
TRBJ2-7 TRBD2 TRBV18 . TGTGCCAGCTCACCGTTAGCGGGGGGTGATGAGCAGTACTTC CASSPLAGGDEQYF
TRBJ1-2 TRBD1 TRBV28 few TGTGCCAGCAGTACGACAGGGGCCGGTGGCTACACCTTC CASSTTGAGGYTF
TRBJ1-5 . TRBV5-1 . TGCGCCAGCAGCTTGTCAGGGGACAATCAGCCCCAGCATTTT CASSLSGDNQPQHF
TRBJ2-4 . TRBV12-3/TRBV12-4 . TGTGCCAGCAGTTTTGACAGGAGGAACATTCAGTACTTC CASSFDRRNIQYF
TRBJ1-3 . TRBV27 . TGTGCCAGCAGTTTAAGTCCCTACAGGGAGGACTCTGGAAACACCATATATTTT CASSLSPYREDSGNTIYF
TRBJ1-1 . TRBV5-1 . TGCGCCAGCAGCTTGGGGGCATACAATGCCCAAGCTTTCTTT CASSLGAYNAQAFF